This entry lists 26 T cell receptor beta chains sequenced from one sample in a study of T cell responses to AZD1222 COVID-19 vaccine. The data were produced by immunoSEQ multiplex PCR, yet TCRdb's version contains in-frame clones alone and is incomplete. The sample contains about 200,000 clones, 93% of which appear only once. The sample was peripheral blood, taken on day 0 of MenACWY control vaccination. These receptors were collected from an adult in good health.

The chain links TRBV7-2 to TRBJ1-1; 8 bases match TRBD1. Germline lookup yields CDR1 SGHTA and CDR2 FQGNSA. With 5 bases clipped from V and 0 bases from J, the junction kept 8 bases outside the gene matches. The CDR3 runs to 16 residues. The CDR3 loop is CASSQLPQGVNTEAFF. CDR3 nucleotide sequence: TGTGCCAGCAGCCAATTACCACAGGGGGTGAACACTGAAGCTTTCTTT.

The chain has TRBV6-5 and TRBJ1-1, with D unresolved. V was shortened by 6 bases and J by 6 bases, with 11 bases between the two germline ends. Per the germline V gene, CDR1 is MNHEY and CDR2 is SVGAGI. The CDR3 sequence is 12 residues long. The chain's CDR3 is CASRSRLSEAFF. CDR3 bases: TGTGCCAGCAGGTCCAGGCTATCTGAAGCTTTCTTT.

This sequence joins TRBV30 and TRBJ1-1, with TRBD1 identical over 9 bases. CDR1 and CDR2 (germline): GTSNPN, SVGIG (reference sequence). J lost 3 bases, V lost 2 bases, and 7 bases had no gene match. The CDR3 extends over 15 amino acids. The CDR3 region is CAWSRDRASYTEAFF. For the CDR3, the DNA is TGTGCCTGGAGTCGGGACAGGGCTTCGTACACTGAAGCTTTCTTT.

The chain couples TRBV10-2 to TRBJ1-1, with a tentative D call TRBD1 (6 bases). This CDR3 is 15 amino acids long. Trimming stripped 2 bases from V and 0 bases from J, with 10 bases between. Germline V gives CDR1 WSHSY, CDR2 SAAADI. The CDR3 loop reads CASSETGKMNTEAFF. The CDR3 DNA reads as TGCGCCAGCAGTGAGACAGGGAAAATGAACACTGAAGCTTTCTTT.

This chain joins TRBV28 and TRBJ1-5; possible D gene TRBD1, 6 bases. The germline gives CDR1 MDHEN, CDR2 SYDVKM. Trimming took off 2 bases at V and 7 bases at J, with 9 bases between the two ends. The CDR3 is 13 residues long. The CDR3 nucleotides are TGTGCCAGCAGTTTAAGGGGGAGGCAGCCCCAGCATTTT. It yields the protein CASSLRGRQPQHF.

The chain links TRBV2 to TRBJ2-7, with D perhaps matching TRBD2 (6 bases). From germline, CDR1 is SNHLY and CDR2 FYNNEI. The CDR3 totals 14 residues. Trimming stripped 6 bases from V and 3 bases from J, with 15 bases between. CDR3 coding DNA: TGTGCCAGCAGGACGGGCCGCGGGGTCTACGAGCAGTACTTC. The encoded protein is CASRTGRGVYEQYF. Drawing the rest from reference TRBV2 and TRBJ2-7, the complete variable domain is EPEVTQTPSHQVTQMGQEVILRCVPISNHLYFYWYRQILGQKVEFLVSFYNNEISEKSEIFDDQFSVERPDGSNFTLKIRSTKLEDSAMYFCASRTGRGVYEQYFGPGTRLTVT.

This clone was seen a handful of times. V and J are TRBV19 and TRBJ2-1; TRBD2 might be the D (6 bases). Trimming removed 3 bases at V and 5 bases at J, with 20 bases between. Germline CDR1 reads LNHDA; CDR2 reads SQIVND (reference sequence). This CDR3 comprises 17 residues. The CDR3 protein is CASSIGTLGGYHNEQFF. CDR3 nucleotides: TGTGCCAGTAGTATCGGAACTTTGGGAGGATACCACAATGAGCAGTTCTTC.

The rearrangement joins TRBV30 to TRBJ1-2, with no clear D. V dropped 3 bases and J dropped 7 bases, with 15 bases sitting between them. Per the germline V gene, CDR1 is GTSNPN and CDR2 is SVGIG (reference sequence). This CDR3 is 13 amino acids long. CDR3 nucleotides: TGTGCCTGGAGCGACGGGCTCCGGTCTGGCTACACCTTC. It encodes CAWSDGLRSGYTF.

This clone was counted between two and nine times. The chain has TRBV24-1 and TRBJ2-3; D call uncertain. The CDR3 spans 15 residues. The V end lost 3 bases, the J end lost 5 bases, and 14 bases lay between the germline ends. Germline V gives CDR1 KGHDR, CDR2 SFDVKD. The CDR3 loop is CATSDPSLEKDTQYF. The CDR3 DNA reads TGTGCCACCAGTGATCCCTCCCTAGAGAAAGATACGCAGTATTTT.

This clone is a singleton in its sample. The chain combines TRBV5-1 with TRBJ1-1; perhaps TRBD1 as D (5 bases). Trimming took 2 bases from V and 1 from J, leaving 12 bases between them. Germline V gene lookup returns CDR1 SGHRS and CDR2 YFSETQ. The CDR3 loop spans 15 amino acids. The CDR3 DNA reads as TGCGCCAGCAGCTTACAGGTCCTCGGGAACACTGAAGCTTTCTTT. Protein product: CASSLQVLGNTEAFF.

The J gene is TRBJ2-7, the V gene TRBV11-2, with 8 bases lining up with TRBD1. The CDR3 contains 15 residues. V shed 5 bases, J shed 1 base, and the junction held 7 bases outside the gene matches. The germline V gene has CDR1 SGHAT and CDR2 FQNNGV. The CDR3 reads CASSKRGDRSYEQYF. In DNA, the CDR3 is TGTGCCAGCAGCAAGAGGGGGGACAGGTCCTACGAGCAGTACTTC.

The genes are TRBV5-1 and TRBJ1-2, with D maybe TRBD1 (6 bases). CDR3 length equals 14 residues. Trimming took 2 bases from V and 5 from J, leaving 13 bases between them. Germline assignment: CDR1 SGHRS and CDR2 YFSETQ. The CDR3 is CASSFETGSYGYTF. CDR3 nucleotides: TGCGCCAGCAGCTTCGAGACAGGAAGTTATGGCTACACCTTC.

The V call is TRBV30, the J call TRBJ1-3; TRBD1 is a possible D gene (5 bases). The CDR3 totals 14 residues. V lost 5 bases, J lost 3 bases, and 14 bases lay in between. Germline values: CDR1 GTSNPN, CDR2 SVGIG (reference sequence). Here the CDR3 DNA reads TGTGCCTGGGTGCGGGGCCTACTTGGAAACACCATATATTTT. This sequence encodes CAWVRGLLGNTIYF.

The chain carries TRBV18 and TRBJ1-1; D might be TRBD1 (5 bases). CDR3 length: 13 residues. Germline CDR1 and CDR2: KGHSH and LQKENI. V lost 6 bases, J lost 1 base, and 9 bases lay in between. The CDR3 spells CASSRGGNTEAFF. In nucleotides, the CDR3 is TGTGCCAGCTCCCGCGGGGGGAACACTGAAGCTTTCTTT.

The chain links TRBV6-5 to TRBJ2-7, with TRBD1 as a possible D gene (6 bases). Germline V gene lookup returns CDR1 MNHEY and CDR2 SVGAGI. The CDR3 is 15 amino acids. Trimming shortened V by 6 bases and J by 7 bases, and 22 bases separated the two germline ends. The CDR3 coding sequence is TGTGCCAGCAGACCCAACACAGGGTTCGCGGGTGAGCAGTACTTC. This sequence encodes CASRPNTGFAGEQYF.

The chain links TRBV20-1 to TRBJ2-1, with D uncertain. Germline V lookup: CDR1 DFQATT, CDR2 SNEGSKA (reference sequence). Trimming stripped 3 bases from V and 7 bases from J, with 7 bases between. The CDR3 totals 11 residues. The CDR3 reads CSASGVNEQFF. DNA for the CDR3: TGCAGTGCTAGTGGGGTGAATGAGCAGTTCTTC.

Worth noting for this clone: Other DNA sequences in the same sample also yield this CDR3. This chain uses TRBV24-1 with TRBJ1-2; D is ambiguous. CDR3 size: 11 residues. Trimming left V 3 bases short and J 4 bases short, with 2 bases between. Germline CDR1 is KGHDR and CDR2 is SFDVKD. This chain's CDR3 is CATSDGYGYTF. CDR3 DNA: TGTGCCACCAGTGATGGCTATGGCTACACCTTC.

The V gene is TRBV11-2, the J gene TRBJ2-1; 8 positions match TRBD2. Germline V gene data show CDR1 as SGHAT and CDR2 as FQNNGV. The CDR3 is made up of 19 amino acids. V trimming: 5 bases; J trimming: 7 bases; junction bases outside the gene matches: 22. CDR3 in amino acids: CASSLGVASGHGSRNEQFF. The DNA of the CDR3 is TGTGCCAGCAGCCTAGGGGTGGCTAGCGGGCATGGGTCGCGTAATGAGCAGTTCTTC. Supplemented by reference TRBV11-2 and TRBJ2-1, the full variable domain reads EAGVAQSPRYKIIEKRQSVAFWCNPISGHATLYWYQQILGQGPKLLIQFQNNGVVDDSQLPKDRFSAERLKGVDSTLKIQPAKLEDSAVYLCASSLGVASGHGSRNEQFFGPGTRLTVL.

V usage is TRBV6-5 and J usage is TRBJ2-5; maybe TRBD2 (7 bases). Germline lookup yields CDR1 MNHEY and CDR2 SVGAGI. CDR3 length: 15 amino acids. With 3 bases removed from V and 5 bases from J, the gap between germline ends came to 16 bases. DNA for the CDR3: TGTGCCAGCAGTTATTATGGGGGGGCAGGGGAGACCCAGTACTTC. This translates into CASSYYGGAGETQYF.

This clone was seen a single time. V is TRBV6-6 and J is TRBJ2-2; unclear D gene. The V end lost 2 bases, the J end lost 6 bases, and 10 bases lay between the germline ends. CDR3 length: 14 residues. CDR1 is MNHNY and CDR2 is SVGAGI in the germline V gene (reference sequence). DNA for the CDR3: TGTGCCAGCAGTTACGCAAGTGGACCCGGGGAGCTGTTTTTT. Amino acid sequence: CASSYASGPGELFF.

This sequence joins TRBV7-9 and TRBJ2-7; D perhaps matches TRBD2 (6 bases). V lost 2 bases, J lost 5 bases, and 16 bases lay in between. CDR3 length: 15 amino acids. Germline CDR1 and CDR2: SEHNR and FQNEAQ (reference sequence). The CDR3 coding sequence is TGTGCCAGCAGCTTATATGGAGGGATCTCGGACGAGCAGTACTTC. It codes for CASSLYGGISDEQYF.

The chain recombines TRBV4-1 with TRBJ1-5, with 9 bases aligning to TRBD1. V was clipped by 3 bases and J by 2 bases; unmatched bases: 5. Germline CDR1 MGHRA, CDR2 YSYEKL. The CDR3 covers 16 residues. In nucleotides, the CDR3 is TGCGCCAGCAGCCAGGGACAGGGTACGGGCAATCAGCCCCAGCATTTT. Protein product: CASSQGQGTGNQPQHF.

This CDR3 is CAWSGALGNTIYF. Written as DNA, the CDR3 is TGTGCCTGGAGTGGAGCGCTAGGAAACACCATATATTTT. The V and J genes are TRBV30 and TRBJ1-3; D gene uncertain. V was trimmed by 1 base and J by 4 bases, leaving 8 bases between them. CDR1 is GTSNPN and CDR2 is SVGIG in the germline V gene (reference sequence). The CDR3 sequence is 13 residues long.

V is TRBV7-2 and J is TRBJ2-7, with unresolved D. Per germline, CDR1 SGHTA and CDR2 FQGNSA. This CDR3 contains 14 residues. Trimming pared 5 bases from V and 3 bases from J, leaving 14 bases between. The CDR3 is CASSLIDRRYEQYF. DNA of the CDR3: TGTGCCAGCAGCCTCATCGACCGGCGCTACGAGCAGTACTTC. Variable domain in full (rest from reference TRBV7-2 and TRBJ2-7): GAGVSQSPSNKVTEKGKDVELRCDPISGHTALYWYRQSLGQGLEFLIYFQGNSAPDKSGLPSDRFSAERTGGSVSTLTIQRTQQEDSAVYLCASSLIDRRYEQYFGPGTRLTVT.

In its sample, this clone was seen once. The chain carries TRBV9 and TRBJ1-5; D uncertain. Germline lookup yields CDR1 SGDLS and CDR2 YYNGEE. V lost 0 bases, J lost 4 bases, and 8 bases lay in between. The CDR3 is made up of 14 amino acids. CDR3 sequence: CASSVGSGNQPQHF. The CDR3 DNA is TGTGCCAGCAGCGTAGGTTCTGGGAATCAGCCCCAGCATTTT.

The sample holds one count of this clone. The gene calls are TRBV11-3 and TRBJ1-1; no firm D call. From germline, CDR1 is SGHNT and CDR2 YENEEA. V was cut by 5 bases and J by 0 bases, with 13 bases left in between. This CDR3 region has 15 residues. The CDR3 DNA is TGTGCCAGCAGCGCCCGGGGAGGACTGAACACTGAAGCTTTCTTT. It yields the protein CASSARGGLNTEAFF. Full variable domain (missing parts from reference TRBV11-3 and TRBJ1-1): EAGVVQSPRYKIIEKKQPVAFWCNPISGHNTLYWYLQNLGQGPELLIRYENEEAVDDSQLPKDRFSAERLKGVDSTLKIQPAELGDSAVYLCASSARGGLNTEAFFGQGTRLTVV.